What follows are 20 T cell receptor beta chains derived from one specimen sequenced in a study of T cells after yellow fever vaccination. Each CDR3 protein is one row after TCRdb ran MiXCR on the 5' RACE reads. There are about 94,000 distinct CDR3 sequences in the sample; approximately 8.4% occur only once, and around a sixth lies in the top ten. This sample comprised CD8+ T cells not binding an NS4B(214-222) dextramer, sorted from PBMCs, obtained less than 16 days after the first yellow fever vaccination. The source is a man aged 18 to 30 who received the YFV17D yellow fever vaccine.

This chain links TRBV7-9 with TRBJ1-1; 11 bases line up with TRBD1. Germline lookup yields CDR1 SEHNR and CDR2 FQNEAQ (reference sequence). Trimming cost V 5 bases and J 4 bases; bases outside gene matches: 6. The CDR3 consists of 15 residues. CDR3 residues: CASSMTGTGGTEAFF. CDR3 sequence (DNA): TGTGCCAGCAGCATGACCGGGACAGGGGGCACTGAAGCTTTCTTT. The full variable domain, its missing parts supplied by reference TRBV7-9 and TRBJ1-1, is DTGVSQNPRHKITKRGQNVTFRCDPISEHNRLYWYRQTLGQGPEFLTYFQNEAQLEKSRLLSDRFSAERPKGSFSTLEIQRTEQGDSAMYLCASSMTGTGGTEAFFGQGTRLTVV.

Only a few counts were recorded for this clonotype. The J gene is TRBJ2-4, the V gene TRBV9; D ambiguous. In germline, CDR1 is SGDLS, CDR2 YYNGEE. The V and J ends lost 1 base and 1 base respectively, with 12 bases between them. The CDR3 extends over 16 amino acids. As DNA, the CDR3 is TGTGCCAGCAGCGTACGCAACCCGGAGGCCAAAAACATTCAGTACTTC. Translating it yields CASSVRNPEAKNIQYF. The full variable domain, completed using reference TRBV9 and TRBJ2-4, is DSGVTQTPKHLITATGQRVTLRCSPRSGDLSVYWYQQSLDQGLQFLIQYYNGEERAKGNILERFSAQQFPDLHSELNLSSLELGDSALYFCASSVRNPEAKNIQYFGAGTRLSVL.

The CDR3 DNA reads as TGCAGCGTTGAGTCCTGGTATGGCTACACCTTC. Translated, it gives CSVESWYGYTF. V gene TRBV29-1 combines with J gene TRBJ1-2; no clear D gene. V was cut by 3 bases and J by 5 bases, with 7 bases left in between. Germline CDR1 is SQVTM and CDR2 is ANQGSEA. There are 11 residues in the CDR3.

This sequence joins TRBV19 and TRBJ1-1; D gene ambiguous. The germline CDR1 and CDR2 sequences are LNHDA and SQIVND (reference sequence). V was clipped by 5 bases and J by 6 bases, with 4 bases between them. The CDR3 totals 10 residues. The DNA of the CDR3 is TGTGCCAGTAGTGGAGCTGAAGCTTTCTTT. This gives the protein CASSGAEAFF.

Concerning this clonotype itself: One end of the junction fails to match germline, which may point to a read error. The J gene is TRBJ1-1, the V gene TRBV7-7, with D maybe TRBD1 (5 bases). The CDR3 is made up of 13 amino acids. The germline V gene has CDR1 SSHAT and CDR2 FNYEAQ (reference sequence). The CDR3 loop reads CASSRGQNTEAFF. The CDR3 DNA reads as TGTGCTAGCAGCCGGGGCCAGAACACTGAAGCTTTCTTT.

Worth noting for this clonotype: This sequence may be a read error, since a much larger clone differs from it by one base. V is TRBV11-2 and J is TRBJ1-1; D might be TRBD1 (5 bases). Trimming removed 5 bases at V and 7 bases at J, with 14 bases between. Germline V CDR1 and CDR2: SGHAT, FQNNGV. The CDR3 runs to 13 residues. The CDR3 reads CASSPDTVNEAFF. CDR3 nucleotides: TGTGCCAGCAGCCCGGACACGGTTAATGAAGCTTTCTTT.

This chain connects TRBV6-4 to TRBJ2-2, with no clear D. V was trimmed by 3 bases and J by 7 bases, leaving 9 bases between them. Germline V gene data show CDR1 as MRHNA and CDR2 as SNTAGT. CDR3 length: 13 residues. CDR3 in amino acids: CASSDPPDGELFF. The CDR3 DNA is TGTGCCAGCAGTGATCCCCCTGACGGGGAGCTGTTTTTT.

This clonotype was counted only a few times. The rearrangement uses TRBV4-1 and TRBJ2-1; the D gene could be TRBD1 or TRBD2 (7 bases each). Germline V gives CDR1 MGHRA, CDR2 YSYEKL. V gave up 6 bases and J gave up 4 bases, with 16 bases separating them. This CDR3 region has 15 residues. The CDR3 DNA is TGCGCCAGCAGGCCAGGGGGGGGGCCGTACAATGAGCAGTTCTTC. Protein product: CASRPGGGPYNEQFF.

The V gene is TRBV12-3 or TRBV12-4, the J gene TRBJ2-7, with 9 bases aligning to TRBD1. V lost 3 bases to trimming and J lost 3 bases; unmatched junction nucleotides: 3. The CDR3 covers 14 residues. The CDR3 region has the DNA TGTGCCAGCAGTTTGGGGGACAGGGACTACGAGCAGTACGTC. The encoded protein is CASSLGDRDYEQYV.

In this sample, this clonotype turned up a few times. The chain joins TRBV5-1 to TRBJ1-2; the D gene is possibly TRBD1 (5 bases). Germline V CDR1 and CDR2: SGHRS, YFSETQ. The CDR3 is 14 residues long. Trimming stripped 0 bases from V and 4 bases from J, with 10 bases between. The CDR3 sequence: CASSLATGGYGYTF. The DNA for the CDR3 is TGCGCCAGCAGCTTGGCTACAGGAGGCTATGGCTACACCTTC.

This clonotype was counted at least ten times. The rearrangement uses TRBV5-1 and TRBJ2-7; 10 bases are shared with TRBD1. The CDR3 is made up of 14 amino acids. Germline loops: CDR1 SGHRS, CDR2 YFSETQ. Trimming cost V 4 bases and J 6 bases; bases outside gene matches: 7. CDR3 protein: CASSPGQGECEQYV. The CDR3 nucleotides are TGCGCCAGCAGCCCCGGACAGGGGGAATGCGAGCAGTACGTC.

Only a few counts were recorded for this clonotype. V and J are TRBV6-2 or TRBV6-3 and TRBJ2-1; no firm D call. Trimming stripped 10 bases from V and 7 bases from J, with 14 bases between. The CDR3 totals 12 residues. The germline V gene encodes CDR1 MNHEY and CDR2 SVGEGT. CDR3 residues: CATSAGLNEQFF. The CDR3 DNA sequence: TGTGCCACCTCGGCCGGCCTGAATGAGCAGTTCTTC.

This chain links TRBV5-4 with TRBJ1-3; D ambiguous. Trimming removed 0 bases at V and 0 bases at J, with 4 bases between. The length of the CDR3 is 14 residues. CDR1 and CDR2 (germline): SGHNT, YYREEE (reference sequence). CDR3 sequence reads: CASSLDFSGNTIYF. In DNA form, the CDR3 reads TGTGCCAGCAGCTTGGACTTCTCTGGAAACACCATATATTTT. The whole variable domain, remainder taken from reference TRBV5-4 and TRBJ1-3, is ETGVTQSPTHLIKTRGQQVTLRCSSQSGHNTVSWYQQALGQGPQFIFQYYREEENGRGNFPPRFSGLQFPNYSSELNVNALELDDSALYLCASSLDFSGNTIYFGEGSWLTVV.

This clonotype showed up just a few times. The chain links TRBV28 to TRBJ2-5; weak D call: TRBD2 (6 bases). V lost 2 bases to trimming and J lost 0 bases, with 16 bases between them. Germline CDR1 is MDHEN and CDR2 is SYDVKM. The CDR3 consists of 17 residues. This CDR3 reads CASSLLVGGANQETQYF. In DNA form, the CDR3 reads TGTGCCAGCAGTTTACTGGTCGGAGGGGCGAACCAAGAGACCCAGTACTTC.

There are a few counts of this clonotype. V usage is TRBV11-2 and J usage is TRBJ2-3; D is possibly TRBD2 (5 bases). Trimming removed 4 bases from V and 1 base from J, with 9 bases in between. CDR3 length equals 14 residues. Germline V gene lookup returns CDR1 SGHAT and CDR2 FQNNGV. CDR3 protein: CASSWTVGTDTQYF. DNA for the CDR3: TGTGCCAGCAGCTGGACTGTCGGCACAGATACGCAGTATTTT.

The chain links TRBV6-2 or TRBV6-3 to TRBJ2-6; D gene uncertain. The CDR3 totals 15 residues. CDR1 is MNHEY, CDR2 SVGEGT, per germline. V gave up 5 bases and J gave up 0 bases, with 8 bases separating them. CDR3 region: CASSGLRSGANVLTF. In nucleotides, the CDR3 is TGTGCCAGCAGTGGGTTGCGCTCTGGGGCCAACGTCCTGACTTTC.

The chain links TRBV29-1 to TRBJ1-1, with D maybe TRBD1 (6 bases). V lost 7 bases and J lost 4, with 19 bases in between. Germline V gene sequence: CDR1 SQVTM, CDR2 ANQGSEA. CDR3 length equals 14 residues. This CDR3 reads CSAPRGAGGTEAFF. CDR3 nucleotides: TGCAGCGCCCCAAGGGGGGCGGGTGGCACTGAAGCTTTCTTT. Full variable domain (outside the CDR3, taken from reference TRBV29-1 and TRBJ1-1): SAVISQKPSRDICQRGTSLTIQCQVDSQVTMMFWYRQQPGQSLTLIATANQGSEATYESGFVIDKFPISRPNLTFSTLTVSNMSPEDSSIYLCSAPRGAGGTEAFFGQGTRLTVV.

This clonotype was observed a handful of times. The chain recombines TRBV4-2 with TRBJ1-1; D gene unclear. Germline V gives CDR1 LGHNA, CDR2 YNFKEQ. CDR3 length: 15 amino acids. Deletions cut 0 bases from V and 0 bases from J, with 8 bases between. In nucleotides, the CDR3 is TGTGCCAGCAGCCAAGATTTGAACATGAACACTGAAGCTTTCTTT. Amino acid sequence: CASSQDLNMNTEAFF.

The DNA of the CDR3 is TGTGCCAGCAGCAGGGAGGGACTAGCGGTAAACACAGATACGCAGTATTTT. Its protein product is CASSREGLAVNTDTQYF. J is TRBJ2-3 and V is TRBV21-1; the table assigns TRBD2, which was not confirmed against the DNA. TRBV21-1 is annotated as a pseudogene. The CDR3 length is 17 residues.

This clonotype was found many times. The chain recombines TRBV29-1 with TRBJ2-3; D is uncertain. From germline, CDR1 is SQVTM and CDR2 ANQGSEA. The CDR3 has 17 residues. Deletions cut 0 bases from V and 8 bases from J, with 24 bases between. This chain's CDR3 is CSVEDPTGLGLPRTQYF. The CDR3 nucleotides are TGCAGCGTTGAAGATCCTACCGGATTGGGCCTCCCTCGTACGCAGTATTTT.